The sequence of this T cell receptor beta chain was determined in a study of blood T cell repertoires in COVID-19. Study-level information: Researchers got acute and convalescent COVID-19 samples from the United States, Italy and Spain.

TCRdb's copy holds only in-frame clones and misses some; the assay was immunoSEQ multiplex PCR. The sample consists of approximately 190,000 clones, about 86% of them appearing once. V lost 1 base to trimming and J lost 2 bases, with 13 bases between them. Germline values: CDR1 SGHTA, CDR2 FQGNSA. The CDR3 is 16 residues long. This TCR was sampled from a man aged 30 to 45 with active or convalescent COVID-19. Material for sequencing was peripheral blood. This sequence joins TRBV7-2 and TRBJ2-3, with D tentatively TRBD2 (6 bases). In DNA, the CDR3 is TGTGCCAGCAGCTTAGTCGGGGGAGCGGACACAGATACGCAGTATTTT. This encodes CASSLVGGADTDTQYF. Full variable domain (rest looked up from reference TRBV7-2 and TRBJ2-3): GAGVSQSPSNKVTEKGKDVELRCDPISGHTALYWYRQSLGQGLEFLIYFQGNSAPDKSGLPSDRFSAERTGGSVSTLTIQRTQQEDSAVYLCASSLVGGADTDTQYFGPGTRLTVL.